The 14 T cell receptor beta chains listed next were all sequenced from one sample in a study of OX40 agonist ivuxolimab in advanced cancers. Libraries came from the immunoSEQ multiplex PCR assay. TCRdb carries this immuneACCESS record with in-frame sequences only. Its versions omit some clonotypes, under half of them owing to an unresolved V gene in the studies checked, with the rest unexplained. This sample is represented by approximately 31,000 clones; 70% to 90% of them were singletons. Of the sample, about 25% is held by the ten largest clones. The source material was CD4+ or CD8+ T cells sorted from blood, sampled in a trial of the OX40 agonist ivuxolimab. The origin of the receptors is an adult with an advanced solid tumor such as melanoma, head and neck, liver or kidney cancer.

This chain connects TRBV28 to TRBJ2-2, with 9 bases matching TRBD1. The J segment lost 4 bases and the V segment lost 5 bases, leaving 8 bases of the junction unmatched. The germline gives CDR1 MDHEN, CDR2 SYDVKM. The length of the CDR3 is 16 residues. The CDR3 reads CASSHGTGRGTGELFF. The CDR3 DNA follows: TGTGCCAGCAGTCATGGGACAGGGAGAGGCACCGGGGAGCTGTTTTTT.

Only one count was recorded for this clone. The chain is built from TRBV5-1 and TRBJ2-1; TRBD2 aligns across 13 bases. The germline V gene has CDR1 SGHRS and CDR2 YFSETQ. The trim removed 2 bases at V and 3 bases at J, leaving 5 bases unmatched. The CDR3 is 17 amino acids. CDR3 nucleotide sequence: TGCGCCAGCAGCTTCCAACTAGCGGGGGGGTACTACAATGAGCAGTTCTTC. Translated: CASSFQLAGGYYNEQFF.

The V and J genes are TRBV19 and TRBJ2-3; possible D gene TRBD2, 5 bases. Trimming pared 3 bases from V and 1 base from J, leaving 14 bases between. From germline, CDR1 is LNHDA and CDR2 SQIVND (reference sequence). CDR3 length: 16 residues. In DNA, the CDR3 is TGTGCCAGTAGTATTCTTTCAGGACTTGGCACAGATACGCAGTATTTT. Translation: CASSILSGLGTDTQYF.

The rearrangement uses TRBV4-2 and TRBJ1-1; 7 bases are shared with TRBD1. This CDR3 contains 13 residues. V dropped 2 bases and J dropped 7; count of bases not matched to a gene: 4. Germline V gives CDR1 LGHNA, CDR2 YNFKEQ. CDR3 coding DNA: TGTGCCAGCAGCCAAACGACAGGGAATGAAGCTTTCTTT. Translation: CASSQTTGNEAFF.

This clone is a singleton in its sample. A read error may account for a junction end that differs from germline. V usage is TRBV18 and J usage is TRBJ2-3, with D possibly TRBD1 on 8 matching bases. From germline, CDR1 is KGHSH and CDR2 LQKENI. The length of the CDR3 is 15 residues. The CDR3 loop is CASSGGQGGTDTQYF. In nucleotides, the CDR3 is TGTGCTAGCTCGGGAGGACAGGGAGGCACAGATACGCAGTATTTT.

The V gene is TRBV6-4, the J gene TRBJ2-1, with a possible D match to TRBD1 (5 bases). CDR3 length: 14 residues. The V and J ends lost 3 bases and 5 bases respectively, with 11 bases between them. Germline loops: CDR1 MRHNA, CDR2 SNTAGT. CDR3 region: CASSEIWGDNEQFF. In nucleotides, the CDR3 is TGTGCCAGCAGTGAAATATGGGGCGACAATGAGCAGTTCTTC.

The chain employs TRBV28 and TRBJ2-5; D unresolved. Near its end, the DNA agrees better with TRBJ2-7, so the J call may be wrong. Germline V gives CDR1 MDHEN, CDR2 SYDVKM. The CDR3 is made up of 11 amino acids. DNA of the CDR3: TGTGCCAGCAGTTTTGCTTACGAGCAGTACTTC. Its translation is CASSFAYEQYF.

For the CDR3, the DNA is TGTGCCAGCAGTATGACAGGACTCTACGAGCAGTACTTC. Translated, it gives CASSMTGLYEQYF. V is TRBV6-5 and J is TRBJ2-7, with D perhaps matching TRBD1 (6 bases). There are 13 residues in the CDR3. V shed 5 bases and J shed 3 bases, with 11 bases lying between them. Per germline, CDR1 MNHEY and CDR2 SVGAGI.

The rearrangement joins TRBV6-1 to TRBJ2-5, with 8 nucleotides matching TRBD2. Germline V CDR1 and CDR2: MNHNS, SASEGT. The CDR3 loop spans 15 amino acids. Trimming at V came to 9 bases and at J to 1 base, leaving 10 bases not matched to a gene. CDR3 in amino acids: CASNPIAGIQETQYF. In DNA form, the CDR3 reads TGTGCCAGTAACCCAATAGCGGGAATCCAAGAGACCCAGTACTTC.

This chain connects TRBV2 to TRBJ1-2; D possibly corresponds to TRBD1 (6 bases). The CDR3 has 15 amino acids. Per the germline V gene, CDR1 is SNHLY and CDR2 is FYNNEI. Deletions cut 6 bases from V and 3 bases from J, with 17 bases between. The CDR3: CASRMTMTGDYGYTF. In DNA, the CDR3 is TGTGCCAGCAGAATGACGATGACAGGCGACTATGGCTACACCTTC.

The rearrangement joins TRBV10-3 to TRBJ2-1, with 8 bases fitting TRBD2. The V segment lost 4 bases and the J segment 6 bases; nucleotides outside the gene matches: 5. The germline V gene encodes CDR1 ENHRY and CDR2 SYGVKD. CDR3 length: 14 residues. CDR3 coding DNA: TGTGCCATCAGTGGGAAGCGGGAGATCAATGAGCAGTTCTTC. Protein: CAISGKREINEQFF.

This clone came up a few times. This chain links TRBV19 with TRBJ1-5; a weak D match, TRBD1 (6 bases). The germline V and J ends were trimmed by 3 bases and 2 bases, with 11 bases remaining between them. Germline CDR1 reads LNHDA; CDR2 reads SQIVND (reference sequence). This CDR3 is 15 amino acids long. As DNA, the CDR3 is TGTGCCAGTAGTATGTTACAGGGCGGCAATCAGCCCCAGCATTTT. Translating gives CASSMLQGGNQPQHF.

This rearrangement joins TRBV5-1 to TRBJ2-3; 16 bases line up with TRBD2. With V trimmed by 3 bases and J by 0 bases, 4 bases remained unmatched. This CDR3 is built from 18 residues. Germline CDR1 and CDR2: SGHRS and YFSETQ. This CDR3 is CASSSGLAGGISTDTQYF. The DNA of the CDR3 is TGCGCCAGCAGCTCGGGACTAGCGGGAGGGATTAGCACAGATACGCAGTATTTT.

In DNA form, the CDR3 reads TGCGCCAGCAGCTTGTCCGGGACAGGGGGCACAGATACGCAGTATTTT. Protein sequence: CASSLSGTGGTDTQYF. The chain carries TRBV5-1 and TRBJ2-3; 10 bases are a match to TRBD1. Germline CDR1 and CDR2: SGHRS and YFSETQ. V gave up 1 base and J gave up 1 base; unmatched junction bases: 3. The CDR3 runs 16 residues.